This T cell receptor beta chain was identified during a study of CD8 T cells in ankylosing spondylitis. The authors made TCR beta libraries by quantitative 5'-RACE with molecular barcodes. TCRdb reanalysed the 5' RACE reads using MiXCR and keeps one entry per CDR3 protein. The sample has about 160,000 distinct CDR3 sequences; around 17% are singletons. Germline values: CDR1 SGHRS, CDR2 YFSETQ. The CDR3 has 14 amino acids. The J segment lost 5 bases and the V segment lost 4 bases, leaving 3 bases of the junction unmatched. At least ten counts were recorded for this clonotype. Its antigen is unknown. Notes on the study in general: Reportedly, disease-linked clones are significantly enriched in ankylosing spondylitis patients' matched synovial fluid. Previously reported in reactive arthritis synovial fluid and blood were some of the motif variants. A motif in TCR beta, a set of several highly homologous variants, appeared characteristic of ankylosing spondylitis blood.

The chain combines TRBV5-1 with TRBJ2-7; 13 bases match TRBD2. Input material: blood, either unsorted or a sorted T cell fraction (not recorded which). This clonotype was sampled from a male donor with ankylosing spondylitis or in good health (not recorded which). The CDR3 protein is CASSRTSGSDEQYF. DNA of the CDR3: TGCGCCAGCAGCAGGACTAGCGGGAGCGACGAGCAGTACTTC.